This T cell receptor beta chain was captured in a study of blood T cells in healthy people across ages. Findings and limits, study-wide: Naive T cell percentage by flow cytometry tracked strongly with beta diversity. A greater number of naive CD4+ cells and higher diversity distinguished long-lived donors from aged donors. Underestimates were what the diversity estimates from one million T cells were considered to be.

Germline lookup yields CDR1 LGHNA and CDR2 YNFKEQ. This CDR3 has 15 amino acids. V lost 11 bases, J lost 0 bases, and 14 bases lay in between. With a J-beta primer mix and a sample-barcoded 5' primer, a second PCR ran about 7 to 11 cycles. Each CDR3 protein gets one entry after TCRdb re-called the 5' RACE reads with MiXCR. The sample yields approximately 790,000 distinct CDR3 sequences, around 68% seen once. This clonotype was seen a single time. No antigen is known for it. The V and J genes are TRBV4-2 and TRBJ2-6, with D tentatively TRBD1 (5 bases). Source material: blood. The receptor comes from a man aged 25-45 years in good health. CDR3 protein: CASRPDSSGANVLTF. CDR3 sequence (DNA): TGTGCCTCCCGCCCAGACAGCTCTGGGGCCAACGTCCTGACTTTC.